The rows below give T cell receptor beta chains drawn from one sample of a study of shared clonotypes between healthy human individuals. Generated by immunoSEQ multiplex PCR, the TCRdb table keeps only in-frame clones and is missing some. There are about 2.4 million clones in the sample; roughly 92% occur only once, and roughly 0.15% lies in the top ten. The material sequenced was naive CD4+ T cells sorted from blood. Receptor source: a man younger than 30 in good health. The CDR3 runs from the conserved cysteine through the conserved F or W. Each record gives: V gene, J gene, CDR3 protein.

V gene: TRBV6-5
J gene: TRBJ2-7
CDR3 protein: CASSPRQGAGEQYF

V gene: TRBV15
J gene: TRBJ2-5
CDR3 protein: CATSRDDQERETQYF

V gene: TRBV5-8
J gene: TRBJ1-1
CDR3 protein: CASSLGQAYTEAFF

V gene: TRBV19
J gene: TRBJ2-6
CDR3 protein: CASSLGQGASGANVLTF

V gene: TRBV19
J gene: TRBJ2-3
CDR3 protein: CASSKNRGGTDTQYF

V gene: TRBV5-6
J gene: TRBJ2-6
CDR3 protein: CASSLAGGSGANVLTF

V gene: TRBV7-2
J gene: TRBJ2-1
CDR3 protein: CASSFVSGSDEQFF

V gene: TRBV28
J gene: TRBJ2-6
CDR3 protein: CASKRGMRSGANVLTF

V gene: TRBV7-8
J gene: TRBJ2-7
CDR3 protein: CASSLVRREITSYEQYF

V gene: TRBV18
J gene: TRBJ1-3
CDR3 protein: CASSREGAGNTIYF

V gene: TRBV28
J gene: TRBJ2-7
CDR3 protein: CASNPQGAWTYEQYF

V gene: TRBV10-3
J gene: TRBJ2-3
CDR3 protein: CAIELGVTTNTQYF

V gene: TRBV6-4
J gene: TRBJ2-7
CDR3 protein: CASSDRGGIRTYEQYF

V gene: TRBV10-1
J gene: TRBJ2-3
CDR3 protein: CASSAHHTDTQYF

V gene: TRBV28
J gene: TRBJ2-3
CDR3 protein: CASSSGTSGGDTQYF

V gene: TRBV7-9
J gene: TRBJ1-1
CDR3 protein: CASSPWPLQGKRAGTEAFF

V gene: TRBV21-1
J gene: TRBJ2-1
CDR3 protein: CASSKTTSGRTDEQFF

V gene: TRBV7-9
J gene: TRBJ1-1
CDR3 protein: CASSLRTLNTEAFF

V gene: TRBV10-3
J gene: TRBJ2-5
CDR3 protein: CAISQTYQETQYF

V gene: TRBV2
J gene: TRBJ2-7
CDR3 protein: CASSEDRSLTYEQYF